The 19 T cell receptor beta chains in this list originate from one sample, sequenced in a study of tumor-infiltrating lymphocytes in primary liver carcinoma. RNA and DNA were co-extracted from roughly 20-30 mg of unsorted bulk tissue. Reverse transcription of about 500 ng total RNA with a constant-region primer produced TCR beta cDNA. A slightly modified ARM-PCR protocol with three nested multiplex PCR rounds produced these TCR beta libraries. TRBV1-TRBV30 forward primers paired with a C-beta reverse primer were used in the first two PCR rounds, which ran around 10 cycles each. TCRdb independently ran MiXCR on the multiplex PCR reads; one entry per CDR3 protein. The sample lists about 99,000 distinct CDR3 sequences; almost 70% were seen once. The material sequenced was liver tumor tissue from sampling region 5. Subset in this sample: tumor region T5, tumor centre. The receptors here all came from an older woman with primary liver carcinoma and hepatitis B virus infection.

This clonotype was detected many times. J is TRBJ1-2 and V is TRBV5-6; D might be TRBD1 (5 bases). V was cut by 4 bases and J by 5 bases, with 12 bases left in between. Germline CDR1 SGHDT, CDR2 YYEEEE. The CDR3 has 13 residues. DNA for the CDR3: TGTGCCAGCAGCCCGCGACAGAAGTATGGCTACACCTTC. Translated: CASSPRQKYGYTF.

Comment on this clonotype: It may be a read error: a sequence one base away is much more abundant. The CDR3 sequence: CNVVEGAKNIQYF. CDR3 coding DNA: TGCAACGTTGTAGAGGGGGCCAAAAACATTCAGTACTTC. This chain connects TRBV29-1 to TRBJ2-4; D possibly uses TRBD1 or TRBD2 (5 bases each). This CDR3 contains 13 residues. The germline CDR1 and CDR2 sequences are SQVTM and ANQGSEA.

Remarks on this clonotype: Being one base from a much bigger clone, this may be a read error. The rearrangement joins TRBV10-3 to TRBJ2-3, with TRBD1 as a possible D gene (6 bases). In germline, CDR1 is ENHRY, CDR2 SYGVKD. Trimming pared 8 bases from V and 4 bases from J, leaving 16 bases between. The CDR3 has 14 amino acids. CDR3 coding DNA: TGTGCCATCGGTGGGGGCCCCGGATCAGATACGCAGTATTTT. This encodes CAIGGGPGSDTQYF.

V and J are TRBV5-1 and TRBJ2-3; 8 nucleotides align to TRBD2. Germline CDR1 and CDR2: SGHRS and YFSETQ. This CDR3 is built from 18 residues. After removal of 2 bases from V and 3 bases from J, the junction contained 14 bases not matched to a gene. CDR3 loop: CASSFRREGLWKTDTQYF. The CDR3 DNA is TGCGCCAGCAGCTTTCGACGGGAGGGCCTATGGAAGACAGATACGCAGTATTTT.

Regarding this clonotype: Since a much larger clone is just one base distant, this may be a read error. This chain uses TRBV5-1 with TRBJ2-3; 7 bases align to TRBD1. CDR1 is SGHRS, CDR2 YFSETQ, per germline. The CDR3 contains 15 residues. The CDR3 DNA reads TGCGCCAGCAGCTTGGGGCGGCAGGGGACAGATAGGCAGTATTTT. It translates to CASSLGRQGTDRQYF.

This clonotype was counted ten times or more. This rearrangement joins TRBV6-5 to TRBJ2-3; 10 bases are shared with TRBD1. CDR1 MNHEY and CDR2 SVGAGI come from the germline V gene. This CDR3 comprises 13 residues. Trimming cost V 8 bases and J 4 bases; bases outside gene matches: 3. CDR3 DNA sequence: TGTGCCAGCGGGGACAGGGGCCCAGATACGCAGTATTTT. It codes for CASGDRGPDTQYF.

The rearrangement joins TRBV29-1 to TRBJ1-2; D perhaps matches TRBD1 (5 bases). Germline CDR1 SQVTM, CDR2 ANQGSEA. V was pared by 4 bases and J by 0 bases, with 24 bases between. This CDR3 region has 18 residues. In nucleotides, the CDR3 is TGCAGCGTTGGGGCACCAACAGGAACTCAAGTGGCTAACTATGGCTACACCTTC. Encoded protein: CSVGAPTGTQVANYGYTF.

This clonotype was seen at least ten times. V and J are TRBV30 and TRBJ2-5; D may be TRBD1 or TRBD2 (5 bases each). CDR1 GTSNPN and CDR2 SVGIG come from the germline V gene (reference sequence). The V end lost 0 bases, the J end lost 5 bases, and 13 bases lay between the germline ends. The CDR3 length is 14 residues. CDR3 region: CAWSVGFGTETQYF. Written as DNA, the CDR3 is TGTGCCTGGAGTGTCGGGTTCGGGACGGAGACCCAGTACTTC.

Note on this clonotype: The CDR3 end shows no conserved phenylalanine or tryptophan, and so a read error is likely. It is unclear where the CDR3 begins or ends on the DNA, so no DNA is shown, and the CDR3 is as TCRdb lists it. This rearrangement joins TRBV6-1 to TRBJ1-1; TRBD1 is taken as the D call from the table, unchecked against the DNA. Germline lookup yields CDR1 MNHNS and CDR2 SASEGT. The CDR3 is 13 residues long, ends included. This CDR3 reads CASSAGENTEAFI.

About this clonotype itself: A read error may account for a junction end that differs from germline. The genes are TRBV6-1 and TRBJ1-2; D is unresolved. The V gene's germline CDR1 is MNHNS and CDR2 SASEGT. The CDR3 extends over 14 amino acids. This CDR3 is CASSEEREAYGYAF. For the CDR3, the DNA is TGTGCCAGCAGTGAAGAGAGGGAGGCCTATGGCTACGCCTTC.

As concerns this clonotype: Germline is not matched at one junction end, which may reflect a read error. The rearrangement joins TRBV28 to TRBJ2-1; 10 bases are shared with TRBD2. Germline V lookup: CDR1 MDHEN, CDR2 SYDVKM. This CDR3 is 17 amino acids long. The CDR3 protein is CANSYPSGRKRNNEQFF. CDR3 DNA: TGTGCCAACAGTTATCCTAGCGGGAGAAAGAGGAACAATGAGCAGTTCTTC.

The CDR3 bases are TGTGCCAGCAGATATGGACTAGCGGGGCACAATGAGCAGTTCTTC. It is translated as CASRYGLAGHNEQFF. The V gene is TRBV6-5, the J gene TRBJ2-1; TRBD2 aligns across 12 bases. Germline lookup yields CDR1 MNHEY and CDR2 SVGAGI. V lost 6 bases to trimming and J lost 5 bases; unmatched junction nucleotides: 5. The CDR3 contains 15 residues.

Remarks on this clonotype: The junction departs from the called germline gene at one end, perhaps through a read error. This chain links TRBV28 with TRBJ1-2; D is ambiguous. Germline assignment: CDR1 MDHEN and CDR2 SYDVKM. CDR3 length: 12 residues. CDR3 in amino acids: CASSPHGSRQVF. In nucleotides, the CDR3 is TGTGCCAGCAGTCCCCATGGGAGCCGCCAGGTCTTC.

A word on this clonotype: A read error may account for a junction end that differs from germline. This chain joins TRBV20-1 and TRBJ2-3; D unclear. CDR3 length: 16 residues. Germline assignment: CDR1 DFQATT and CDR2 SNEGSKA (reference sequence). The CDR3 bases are TGCAGTGTTAGAGATCAATGGGTTTCTAGCACAGATACGCAGTATTTT. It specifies CSVRDQWVSSTDTQYF.

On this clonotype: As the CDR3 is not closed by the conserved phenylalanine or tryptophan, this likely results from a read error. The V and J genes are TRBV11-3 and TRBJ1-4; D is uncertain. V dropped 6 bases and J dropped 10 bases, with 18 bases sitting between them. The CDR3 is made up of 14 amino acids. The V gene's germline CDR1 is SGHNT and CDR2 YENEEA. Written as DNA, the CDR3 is TGTGCCAGCAGGCGTCATGCTTCTGATGGAAAACTGTTTTAT. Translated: CASRRHASDGKLFY.

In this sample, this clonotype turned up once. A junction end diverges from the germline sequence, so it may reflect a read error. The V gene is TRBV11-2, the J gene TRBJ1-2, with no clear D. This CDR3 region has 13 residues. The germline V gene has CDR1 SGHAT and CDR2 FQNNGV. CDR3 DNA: TGTGCCAGCAGCTCAGACAAGAACTATGGCTGCACCTTC. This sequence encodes CASSSDKNYGCTF.

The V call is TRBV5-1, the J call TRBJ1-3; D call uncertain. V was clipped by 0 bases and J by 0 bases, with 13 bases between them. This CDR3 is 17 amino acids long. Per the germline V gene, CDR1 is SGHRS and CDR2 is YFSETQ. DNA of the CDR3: TGCGCCAGCAGCTTGGCCGCAAGAGAAATCTCTGGAAACACCATATATTTT. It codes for CASSLAAREISGNTIYF.

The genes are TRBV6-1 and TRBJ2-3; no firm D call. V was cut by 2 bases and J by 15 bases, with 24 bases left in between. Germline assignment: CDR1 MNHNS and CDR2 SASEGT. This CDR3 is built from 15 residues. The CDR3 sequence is CASSEYYSSTDMQYF. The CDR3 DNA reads TGTGCCAGCAGTGAATACTACAGCAGCACAGATATGCAATATTTT.

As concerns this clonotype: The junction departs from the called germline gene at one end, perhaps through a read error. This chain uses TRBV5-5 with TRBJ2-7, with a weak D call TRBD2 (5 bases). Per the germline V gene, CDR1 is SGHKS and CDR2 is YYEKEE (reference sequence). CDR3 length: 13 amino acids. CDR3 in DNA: TGTGCCAGCAGCTTGCGGGAATTGAACGAGCTGTCCTTC. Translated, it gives CASSLRELNELSF. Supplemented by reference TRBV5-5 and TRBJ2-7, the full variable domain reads DAGVTQSPTHLIKTRGQQVTLRCSPISGHKSVSWYQQVLGQGPQFIFQYYEKEERGRGNFPDRFSARQFPNYSSELNVNALLLGDSALYLCASSLRELNELSFGPGTRLTVT.